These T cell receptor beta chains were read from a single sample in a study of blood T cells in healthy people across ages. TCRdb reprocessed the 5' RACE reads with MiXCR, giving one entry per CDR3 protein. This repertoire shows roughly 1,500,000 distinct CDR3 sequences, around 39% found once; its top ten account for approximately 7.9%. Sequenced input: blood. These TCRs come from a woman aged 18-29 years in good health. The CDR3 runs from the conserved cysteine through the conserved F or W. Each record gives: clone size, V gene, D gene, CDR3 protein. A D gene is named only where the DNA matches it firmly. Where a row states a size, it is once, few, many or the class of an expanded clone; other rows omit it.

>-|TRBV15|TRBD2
CATSRDGRDLFCGQFF
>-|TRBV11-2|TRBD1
CASSLVGTAFQETQYF
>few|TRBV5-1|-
CASSLGTASGYGYTF
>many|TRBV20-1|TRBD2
CSASSSGPTSYF
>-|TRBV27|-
CASSLSFFKQGRDTEAFF
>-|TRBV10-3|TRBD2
CAISESSGGGSYNEQYF
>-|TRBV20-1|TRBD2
CSVTGTSGREQYF
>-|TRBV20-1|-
CSARDGPEQQFF
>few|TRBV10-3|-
CAISESSSSYNEQFF
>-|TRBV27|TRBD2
CASRLVASGWGLQETQYF
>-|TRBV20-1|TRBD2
CSARDGGGSFDEQYF
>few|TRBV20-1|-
CSARDARREYTDTQYF
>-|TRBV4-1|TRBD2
CASSLRTSGRSGTGELFF
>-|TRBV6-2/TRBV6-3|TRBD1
CASSYLDRDSGGYTF
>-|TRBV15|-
CATSSTREGTGELFF
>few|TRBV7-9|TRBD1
CASSSRDRSSYNEQFF
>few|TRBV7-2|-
CASSLELGAKNIQYF
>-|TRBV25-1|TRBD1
CASRSLGQGCIGNQPQHF
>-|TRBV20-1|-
CSAREAGGNQPQHF
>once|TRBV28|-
CASSFLGATGLGYEQYF
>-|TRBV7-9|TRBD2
CASSPRTSGPKVREQFF
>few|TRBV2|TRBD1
CASSLGQVTNNEQFF
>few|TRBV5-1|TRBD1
CASSFRDRGDAQYF
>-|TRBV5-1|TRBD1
CASSSLVGQTHSGANVLTF
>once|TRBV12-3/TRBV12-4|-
CASSFGEGGYTF
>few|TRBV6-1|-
CASSEVGQPQETQYF
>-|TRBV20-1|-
CSAAGPEGYEQYF
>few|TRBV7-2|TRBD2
CASSPSLAGGRYF
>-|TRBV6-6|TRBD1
CASKGQINQPQHF
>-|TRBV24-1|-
CATSGFDGYTF
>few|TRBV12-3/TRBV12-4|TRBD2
CASSFFSGSSTDTQYF
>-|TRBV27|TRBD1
CASRRGIQGATGELFF
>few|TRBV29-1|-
CSVVESEGRRNTEAFF
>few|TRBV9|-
CASSVDWNTEAFF
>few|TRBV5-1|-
CASRPELGMLDTQYF
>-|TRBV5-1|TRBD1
CASSSGTGKNEKLFF
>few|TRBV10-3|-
CANTLTGANTGELFF
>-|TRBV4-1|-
CASSQVRGPNLPPGELFF
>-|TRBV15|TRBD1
CATSSPSDRVYGYTF
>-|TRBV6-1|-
CASGIMGGFSGANVLTF
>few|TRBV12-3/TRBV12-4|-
CASSFGHEQYF
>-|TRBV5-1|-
CASSQGGALQETQYF
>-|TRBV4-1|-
CASRGSISGNTIYF
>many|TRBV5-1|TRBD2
CASSASGTSEQFF
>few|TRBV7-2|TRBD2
CASSLRALAGDQQETQYF
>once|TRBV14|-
CASSHLVSYNEQFF
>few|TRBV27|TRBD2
CASSFQGRGGLYYEQYF
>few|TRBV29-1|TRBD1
CSGDRGGTEAFF
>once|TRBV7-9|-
CASSPPGVPNQPQHF